Below are 25 T cell receptor beta chains sequenced from a single sample in a study of T cell repertoires in aging, cancer and after chemotherapy. The template was genomic DNA from peripheral blood, not RNA. TRB rearrangements spanning V, D and J were amplified using mixed TRB-A/B primers. A single record per CDR3 protein comes from TCRdb applying MiXCR to the multiplex PCR reads. The sample carries 2,000 or so distinct CDR3 sequences, 15% to 20% recorded once. Sequenced sample: blood. The source is a human donor with a solid tumor.

This clonotype counts as medium-sized. This chain joins TRBV5-6 and TRBJ1-1; maybe TRBD1 (6 bases). V gave up 3 bases and J gave up 10 bases, with 19 bases separating them. The germline CDR1 and CDR2 sequences are SGHDT and YYEEEE. The CDR3 extends over 14 amino acids. Written as DNA, the CDR3 is TGTGCCAGCAGCTCGTTGACAGGCGGTCCGTTAGCTTTCTTT. Its protein is CASSSLTGGPLAFF.

This clonotype ranks as medium-sized. This rearrangement joins TRBV30 to TRBJ1-1; D may be TRBD1 (6 bases). Germline V CDR1 and CDR2: GTSNPN, SVGIG (reference sequence). Trimming took 2 bases from V and 1 from J, leaving 11 bases between them. The CDR3 is 14 amino acids. The DNA for the CDR3 is TGTGCCTGGAGTATGGGGGCCCCGAACACTGAAGCTTTCTTT. Its translation: CAWSMGAPNTEAFF.

By share, this clonotype ranks as medium-sized. The chain links TRBV6-5 to TRBJ2-7; TRBD2 matches 9 bases. This CDR3 has 16 amino acids. V was pared by 2 bases and J by 3 bases, with 8 bases of the junction left unmatched. From germline, CDR1 is MNHEY and CDR2 SVGAGI. The CDR3 loop reads CASSYGLGGGDYEQYF. DNA for the CDR3: TGTGCCAGCAGTTACGGACTGGGCGGGGGGGACTACGAGCAGTACTTC.

By sample fraction, this clonotype is large (0.1 to 1%). The chain uses TRBV6-1 and TRBJ1-2; D might be TRBD1 (6 bases). V shed 3 bases and J shed 4 bases, with 12 bases lying between them. From germline, CDR1 is MNHNS and CDR2 SASEGT. This CDR3 spans 14 amino acids. The DNA of the CDR3 is TGTGCCAGCAGTGAGGCACAGGGCCGCTATGGCTACACCTTC. Its protein product is CASSEAQGRYGYTF.

This clonotype qualifies as medium-sized. This chain connects TRBV20-1 to TRBJ2-7, with 7 positions matching TRBD1. The CDR3 spans 17 residues. The junction had 15 bases not matched to a gene; V was cut back by 2 bases and J by 2 bases. Germline lookup yields CDR1 DFQATT and CDR2 SNEGSKA (reference sequence). CDR3 DNA sequence: TGCAGTGCTAGACCTCCCGTCTGGACAGGACCAGCCTACGAGCAGTACTTC. This encodes CSARPPVWTGPAYEQYF.

This clonotype counts as medium-sized. This chain uses TRBV6-2 or TRBV6-3 with TRBJ2-7; D possibly corresponds to TRBD1 (6 bases). Trimming took off 6 bases at V and 3 bases at J, with 18 bases between the two ends. CDR3 length equals 15 residues. CDR1 and CDR2 (germline): MNHEY, SVGEGT. Here the CDR3 reads CASRRTGLSHYEQYF. The DNA for the CDR3 is TGTGCCAGCAGGCGAACAGGGTTATCCCACTACGAGCAGTACTTC.

By share, this clonotype counts as medium-sized (0.01 to 0.1%). J is TRBJ2-1 and V is TRBV14, with TRBD2 matching over 8 bases. Germline CDR1 is SGHDN and CDR2 is FVKESK. V shed 1 base, J shed 5 bases, and the junction held 10 bases outside the gene matches. The CDR3 extends over 17 amino acids. The CDR3 DNA is TGTGCCAGCAGCCAAGCTCGAGGGGGGACTAGGGACAATGAGCAGTTCTTC. This translates into CASSQARGGTRDNEQFF.

By sample fraction, this clonotype is medium-sized. This chain links TRBV5-4 with TRBJ1-2, with D possibly being TRBD1 (5 bases). The germline CDR1 and CDR2 sequences are SGHNT and YYREEE (reference sequence). The CDR3 is 14 residues long. Trimming removed 0 bases at V and 5 bases at J, with 11 bases between. The CDR3 protein is CASSLGGQEYGYTF. Here the CDR3 DNA reads TGTGCCAGCAGCTTGGGAGGACAAGAATATGGCTACACCTTC.

This clonotype was seen a few times. The chain is built from TRBV11-1 and TRBJ2-7, with D possibly being TRBD1 (5 bases). The V gene lost 5 bases and the J gene lost 8 bases, with 16 bases spanning the gap. This CDR3 is built from 13 residues. Germline values: CDR1 SGHAT, CDR2 FQDESV (reference sequence). The CDR3 loop reads CASSRKGPLQQYF. CDR3 nucleotide sequence: TGTGCCAGCAGCCGGAAGGGGCCTTTGCAGCAGTACTTC. Variable domain in full (rest from reference TRBV11-1 and TRBJ2-7): EAEVAQSPRYKITEKSQAVAFWCDPISGHATLYWYRQILGQGPELLVQFQDESVVDDSQLPKDRFSAERLKGVDSTLKIQPAELGDSAMYLCASSRKGPLQQYFGPGTRLTVT.

By sample share, this clonotype is medium-sized (0.01 to 0.1%). This chain uses TRBV6-1 with TRBJ2-1; TRBD2 agrees at 12 bases. The CDR3 is 16 residues long. CDR1 is MNHNS and CDR2 is SASEGT in the germline V gene. Trimming took 0 bases from V and 8 from J; bases not matched to a gene: 5. CDR3 bases: TGTGCCAGCAGTGAAGCCTGGACTAGCGGGACGGATGAGCAGTTCTTC. Amino acids: CASSEAWTSGTDEQFF.

This clonotype is categorized as medium-sized. V is TRBV5-1 and J is TRBJ2-1, with TRBD2 as a possible D gene (5 bases). Trimming removed 7 bases at V and 2 bases at J, with 10 bases between. This CDR3 comprises 13 residues. From germline, CDR1 is SGHRS and CDR2 YFSETQ. Here the CDR3 reads CASEDGTYNEQFF. The CDR3 DNA follows: TGCGCCAGCGAGGACGGGACCTACAATGAGCAGTTCTTC.

This clonotype was observed a handful of times. The rearrangement joins TRBV11-2 to TRBJ1-2, with unresolved D. Trimming cost V 0 bases and J 0 bases, with 5 bases left between them. Germline V gives CDR1 SGHAT, CDR2 FQNNGV. The CDR3 consists of 14 residues. CDR3 amino acids: CASSLDSANYGYTF. Written as DNA, the CDR3 is TGTGCCAGCAGCTTAGATTCAGCTAACTATGGCTACACCTTC.

Judged by abundance, this clonotype is medium-sized. The CDR3 reads CASSLPGVSPLHF. CDR3 nucleotides: TGTGCCAGCAGTCTTCCAGGGGTGAGCCCCCTCCACTTT. This chain uses TRBV28 with TRBJ1-6; D perhaps matches TRBD1 (6 bases). The CDR3 is made up of 13 amino acids. Germline V CDR1 and CDR2: MDHEN, SYDVKM. V lost 5 bases to trimming and J lost 13 bases, with 15 bases between them.

The chain links TRBV24-1 to TRBJ2-1, with TRBD1 identical over 9 bases. Trimming removed 4 bases from V and 5 bases from J; junction bases left unmatched: 8. From germline, CDR1 is KGHDR and CDR2 SFDVKD. The CDR3 sequence is 16 residues long. In nucleotides, the CDR3 is TGTGCCACCAGTGAGGGTAACGGACAGGGGAACAATGAGCAGTTCTTC. It yields the protein CATSEGNGQGNNEQFF.

This clonotype appeared a few times. The chain employs TRBV25-1 and TRBJ1-6; D is ambiguous. CDR3 length: 13 amino acids. V lost 7 bases and J 7 bases, leaving 11 bases between the germline ends. Germline V gene data show CDR1 as MGHDK and CDR2 as SYGVNS. The CDR3 protein is CASNESKNSPLHF. The CDR3 region has the DNA TGTGCCAGCAACGAATCCAAGAATTCACCCCTCCACTTT.

This clonotype is medium-sized within its sample. The chain links TRBV6-2 or TRBV6-3 to TRBJ1-1, with TRBD1 identical over 7 bases. The germline V gene has CDR1 MNHEY and CDR2 SVGEGT. J was trimmed by 11 bases and V by 5 bases; bases with no gene match: 5. This CDR3 has 11 residues. The CDR3 sequence is CASSTGVKAFF. CDR3 DNA sequence: TGTGCCAGCAGTACAGGGGTTAAGGCTTTCTTT.

This clonotype was detected only a few times. The V and J genes are TRBV6-1 and TRBJ2-3; D is possibly TRBD2 (5 bases). The germline V gene has CDR1 MNHNS and CDR2 SASEGT. V was shortened by 5 bases and J by 2 bases, with 20 bases between the two germline ends. This CDR3 comprises 17 residues. The CDR3 sequence: CASSSTGVLIITDTQYF. The CDR3 region has the DNA TGTGCCAGCAGTTCCACCGGGGTACTAATAATCACAGATACGCAGTATTTT.

This clonotype qualifies as medium-sized. The chain joins TRBV20-1 to TRBJ2-7, with TRBD1 as a possible D gene (6 bases). The CDR3 totals 14 residues. V shed 2 bases and J shed 0 bases, with 11 bases lying between them. The germline V gene has CDR1 DFQATT and CDR2 SNEGSKA (reference sequence). This CDR3 reads CSARPTGSSYEQYF. CDR3 DNA sequence: TGCAGTGCTAGACCCACAGGGAGCTCCTACGAGCAGTACTTC.

This clonotype is large in the sample. The chain employs TRBV11-1 and TRBJ2-6; a possible D gene is TRBD2 (5 bases). V dropped 5 bases and J dropped 3 bases, with 11 bases sitting between them. Germline V gene data show CDR1 as SGHAT and CDR2 as FQDESV (reference sequence). This CDR3 has 15 residues. The CDR3 DNA reads as TGTGCCAGCAGCCCTAATGGACTTGGGGCCAACGTCCTGACTTTC. It is translated as CASSPNGLGANVLTF.

The chain carries TRBV7-9 and TRBJ2-2; D could derive from TRBD1 or TRBD2 (5 bases each). CDR3 length: 13 residues. V lost 2 bases to trimming and J lost 7 bases, with 8 bases between them. Germline V gene sequence: CDR1 SEHNR, CDR2 FQNEAQ (reference sequence). The CDR3 sequence: CASSLRGDGELFF. DNA of the CDR3: TGTGCCAGCAGCTTAAGGGGAGACGGGGAGCTGTTTTTT.

This clonotype is classed as medium-sized (0.01 to 0.1%). The rearrangement uses TRBV20-1 and TRBJ2-7, with 8 positions matching TRBD2. The ends lost 0 bases at V and 4 bases at J; junction bases unmatched: 8. CDR3 length equals 15 residues. In germline, CDR1 is DFQATT, CDR2 SNEGSKA (reference sequence). In DNA form, the CDR3 reads TGCAGTGCTAGAGATAGGCCGGGAGGGAAATACGAGCAGTACTTC. It is translated as CSARDRPGGKYEQYF.

Judged by abundance, this clonotype is medium-sized. V gene TRBV20-1 combines with J gene TRBJ2-1; a possible D gene is TRBD2 (6 bases). The CDR3 sequence is 13 residues long. CDR1 is DFQATT and CDR2 is SNEGSKA in the germline V gene (reference sequence). V lost 7 bases to trimming and J lost 3 bases, with 13 bases between them. The CDR3 region is CSVPSDYYNEQFF. The CDR3 coding sequence is TGCAGTGTACCTAGCGACTACTACAATGAGCAGTTCTTC.

By share, this clonotype counts as medium-sized. The V and J genes are TRBV19 and TRBJ2-3, with TRBD1 matching over 9 bases. This CDR3 contains 15 residues. The V gene's germline CDR1 is LNHDA and CDR2 SQIVND (reference sequence). V was clipped by 5 bases and J by 2 bases; unmatched bases: 5. CDR3: CASSPGQGFTDTQYF. Written as DNA, the CDR3 is TGTGCCAGTAGTCCTGGACAGGGGTTCACAGATACGCAGTATTTT.

Only a few counts were recorded for this clonotype. The rearrangement joins TRBV18 to TRBJ1-1; D may be TRBD1 (5 bases). Germline lookup yields CDR1 KGHSH and CDR2 LQKENI. V lost 6 bases and J 5 bases, leaving 19 bases between the germline ends. This CDR3 is 15 amino acids long. The CDR3 DNA reads TGTGCCAGCTCGAAGGGGAGGGATGGGAATACTGAAGCTTTCTTT. As protein: CASSKGRDGNTEAFF.

To note about this clonotype: This clone may be a read error of a much larger clone one base away. The chain links TRBV18 to TRBJ1-2; D unclear. Germline assignment: CDR1 KGHSH and CDR2 LQKENI. The CDR3 loop spans 13 amino acids. V dropped 6 bases and J dropped 3 bases, with 11 bases sitting between them. CDR3 region: CASSSPWDYGYTF. In nucleotides, the CDR3 is TGTGCCAGCTCCTCTCCTTGGGACTATGGCTACACCTTC.